Below are 18 T cell receptor beta chains sequenced from a single sample in a study of human versus mouse CDR3 diversity and MHC coevolution. The assay was immunoSEQ multiplex PCR, and TCRdb's table has in-frame clones only and misses some. The data contain 55,000 to 65,000 clones, approximately 94% of them seen just once; the ten biggest clones take up over 15%. Sequencing was carried out using naive CD4+ T cells from blood. Sample subset: CD45RO-negative CD62L-positive naive CD4 T cells. These receptors all stem from a person between 55 and 69 years old in good health.

J is TRBJ2-5 and V is TRBV29-1, with 7 bases identical to TRBD2. This CDR3 region has 13 residues. Germline loops: CDR1 SQVTM, CDR2 ANQGSEA. V lost 6 bases and J lost 3; bases outside the gene matches: 7. The CDR3 here is CSVLGLAEETQYF. DNA of the CDR3: TGCAGCGTCCTCGGGCTAGCGGAAGAGACCCAGTACTTC.

The chain employs TRBV19 and TRBJ1-2; no reliable D call. This CDR3 comprises 12 residues. Germline V gene sequence: CDR1 LNHDA, CDR2 SQIVND (reference sequence). V shed 1 base and J shed 7 bases, with 7 bases lying between them. The CDR3 reads CASSIAPGGYTF. The CDR3 DNA reads as TGTGCCAGTAGTATAGCACCCGGTGGCTACACCTTC.

V usage is TRBV18 and J usage is TRBJ2-3; TRBD2 matches at 7 bases. The CDR3 has 15 amino acids. V lost 1 base to trimming and J lost 0 bases; unmatched junction nucleotides: 1. From germline, CDR1 is KGHSH and CDR2 LQKENI. CDR3 protein: CASSPLAGSTDTQYF. The CDR3 coding sequence is TGTGCCAGCTCACCACTAGCGGGTAGCACAGATACGCAGTATTTT.

The chain recombines TRBV10-3 with TRBJ1-2; D uncertain. The length of the CDR3 is 14 residues. Germline CDR1 reads ENHRY; CDR2 reads SYGVKD. The ends were cut back, 6 bases at V and 0 bases at J, with 11 bases in the middle. The CDR3 bases are TGTGCCATCAGACCTCTGAGCCCTAACTATGGCTACACCTTC. It translates to CAIRPLSPNYGYTF.

V gene TRBV6-5 combines with J gene TRBJ2-2; 10 bases align to TRBD2. The CDR3 is 15 residues long. The V and J ends lost 2 bases and 6 bases, in that order; junction bases with no gene match: 3. Per germline, CDR1 MNHEY and CDR2 SVGAGI. CDR3 DNA: TGTGCCAGCAGTTACCTAGCGGGAGTTTCCGGGGAGCTGTTTTTT. Amino acids: CASSYLAGVSGELFF.

The rearrangement links TRBV15 to TRBJ2-5; TRBD2 aligns across 10 bases. Trimming removed 6 bases from V and 5 bases from J; junction bases left unmatched: 9. Germline assignment: CDR1 LNHNV and CDR2 YYDKDF (reference sequence). The CDR3 spans 15 residues. The CDR3 DNA reads TGTGCCACCAGTGGGGGTCTAGCGGGAGTGGAGACCCAGTACTTC. It specifies CATSGGLAGVETQYF.

The chain joins TRBV19 to TRBJ2-5, with 8 bases matching TRBD1. In germline, CDR1 is LNHDA, CDR2 SQIVND (reference sequence). The CDR3 is 13 residues long. The junction had 6 bases not matched to a gene; V was cut back by 7 bases and J by 5 bases. CDR3 coding DNA: TGTGCCAGTACTAGGACAGGGAAGGAGACCCAGTACTTC. Protein product: CASTRTGKETQYF.

This clone was detected a few times. This sequence joins TRBV25-1 and TRBJ2-5; 11 nucleotides line up with TRBD2. J gave up 4 bases and V 3 bases, and 4 bases lay outside the gene matches. The V gene's germline CDR1 is MGHDK and CDR2 SYGVNS. CDR3 length: 15 amino acids. The CDR3 region has the DNA TGTGCCAGCAGTGACCATAGCGGGAGGGGAGAGACCCAGTACTTC. It codes for CASSDHSGRGETQYF.

This chain connects TRBV4-1 to TRBJ2-2; 13 bases align to TRBD2. The CDR3 length is 17 residues. CDR1 and CDR2 (germline): MGHRA, YSYEKL. V dropped 1 base and J dropped 2; count of bases not matched to a gene: 1. The CDR3 loop reads CASSQGGLAGNTGELFF. The CDR3, as DNA: TGCGCCAGCAGCCAAGGGGGACTAGCGGGAAACACCGGGGAGCTGTTTTTT.

This chain links TRBV9 with TRBJ1-3, with D possibly being TRBD1 (5 bases). V was trimmed by 3 bases and J by 7 bases, leaving 17 bases between them. The CDR3 covers 15 residues. Germline loops: CDR1 SGDLS, CDR2 YYNGEE. The CDR3 DNA follows: TGTGCCAGCAGCGCCCTCCCAGGGCTCCGGAACACCATATATTTT. It yields the protein CASSALPGLRNTIYF.

The genes are TRBV7-6 and TRBJ2-7; the D gene is possibly TRBD1 (5 bases). V was clipped by 6 bases and J by 1 base, with 13 bases between them. From germline, CDR1 is SGHVS and CDR2 FNYEAQ. The CDR3 is 14 residues long. Here the CDR3 reads CASRGVSGSYEQYF. CDR3 nucleotide sequence: TGTGCCAGCAGAGGGGTCTCTGGATCCTACGAGCAGTACTTC.

The genes are TRBV9 and TRBJ2-5; weak D call: TRBD1 (6 bases). This CDR3 is built from 17 residues. Germline lookup yields CDR1 SGDLS and CDR2 YYNGEE. Deletions cut 0 bases from V and 5 bases from J, with 20 bases between. In DNA form, the CDR3 reads TGTGCCAGCAGCGTAGGGATTACCCGATCCCAGGGGGAGACCCAGTACTTC. Translated: CASSVGITRSQGETQYF.

V gene TRBV27 combines with J gene TRBJ2-3; weak D call: TRBD2 (5 bases). CDR1 MNHEY and CDR2 SMNVEV come from the germline V gene (reference sequence). V shed 10 bases and J shed 4 bases, with 18 bases lying between them. CDR3 length: 14 amino acids. CDR3 loop: CATRPGKRADTQYF. The CDR3 coding sequence is TGTGCCACCAGACCGGGAAAGCGCGCAGATACGCAGTATTTT.

This chain joins TRBV2 and TRBJ2-2; 14 nucleotides match TRBD2. Unmatched junction bases numbered 6, after V lost 5 bases and J lost 7 bases. This CDR3 has 16 residues. CDR1 and CDR2 from the germline V gene are SNHLY and FYNNEI. In nucleotides, the CDR3 is TGTGCCAGCAGTTACAGACTAGCGGGAGGGCTCGGGGAGCTGTTTTTT. It translates to CASSYRLAGGLGELFF. Using reference TRBV2 and TRBJ2-2 for the parts outside the CDR3, the full variable domain is EPEVTQTPSHQVTQMGQEVILRCVPISNHLYFYWYRQILGQKVEFLVSFYNNEISEKSEIFDDQFSVERPDGSNFTLKIRSTKLEDSAMYFCASSYRLAGGLGELFFGEGSRLTVL.

This clone was recorded only once. The CDR3 DNA is TGCGCCAGCAGCTTGAGGCCGGGACTAGCGCAGTACAATGAGCAGTTCTTC. Its translation is CASSLRPGLAQYNEQFF. V usage is TRBV5-1 and J usage is TRBJ2-1, with TRBD2 identical over 10 bases. CDR1 SGHRS and CDR2 YFSETQ come from the germline V gene. After removal of 1 base from V and 4 bases from J, the junction contained 8 bases not matched to a gene. The CDR3 has 17 amino acids.

As concerns this clone: Given the absence of the conserved phenylalanine or tryptophan at the CDR3 end, a read error is likely. The limits of the CDR3 on the DNA are not certain, so only TCRdb's listed CDR3 is given. The chain recombines TRBV18 with TRBJ2-7; the D call in the table, TRBD2, was not verified against the DNA. Germline values: CDR1 KGHSH, CDR2 LQKENI. Both ends counted, the CDR3 spans 13 residues. The CDR3 sequence is CASSPSGQGLAFA.

J is TRBJ2-1 and V is TRBV6-5; D perhaps matches TRBD1 (6 bases). V gave up 7 bases and J gave up 6 bases, with 13 bases separating them. This CDR3 comprises 13 residues. From germline, CDR1 is MNHEY and CDR2 SVGAGI. CDR3 region: CASTKGGSNEQFF. DNA for the CDR3: TGTGCCAGCACCAAAGGGGGAAGCAATGAGCAGTTCTTC.

The chain has TRBV2 and TRBJ2-3, with a possible D match to TRBD1 (5 bases). Germline CDR1 and CDR2: SNHLY and FYNNEI. This CDR3 has 14 residues. The V end was cut by 6 bases, the J end by 6 bases, with 16 bases between. In nucleotides, the CDR3 is TGTGCCAGCAGGGAGCTCTCAGGGCCGGATACGCAGTATTTT. Residues: CASRELSGPDTQYF.